This record looks at one TCR beta chain sequence and its context. With 3 bases clipped from V and 10 bases from J, the junction kept 5 bases outside the gene matches. The V gene's germline CDR1 is MNHEY and CDR2 SMNVEV (reference sequence). The CDR3 loop spans 14 amino acids. These data are taken from a study of blood T cell repertoires in COVID-19. Study as a whole: Samples taken during acute and convalescent COVID-19 were collected in the United States, Italy and Spain. The analysed material was cDNA or gDNA that came from T cells, B-cell-depleted T cells, or PBMCs.

Per the authors' pipeline: Cell counts per sample came from amplifying reference gene primers. The data were produced by immunoSEQ multiplex PCR, yet TCRdb's version contains in-frame clones alone and is incomplete. D and trimming come from the DNA, and the V and J calls and clone size come from that table. The sample records hundreds of thousands of clones, about 85% being singletons. The sequence derives from a man aged 35 to 55 with acute or convalescent COVID-19. V is TRBV27 and J is TRBJ1-6, with TRBD1 identical over 8 bases. The specimen sequenced was peripheral blood. This chain's CDR3 is CASSFGQGGSPLHF. CDR3 sequence (DNA): TGTGCCAGCAGTTTTGGACAGGGTGGATCACCCCTCCACTTT.